This T cell receptor beta chain was found in a study of blood T cell repertoires in COVID-19. About the research overall: COVID-19 samples from acute and convalescent phases originated in the United States, Italy and Spain. Nucleic acid was either cDNA or gDNA, and it came from T cells, B-cell-depleted T cells, or PBMCs.

Looked up from germline, CDR1 is MDHEN and CDR2 is SYDVKM. The V end lost 4 bases, the J end lost 0 bases, and 17 bases lay between the germline ends. CDR3 length equals 17 residues. Authors' data handling: Using reference gene primer amplification, nucleated cell counts were estimated. TCRdb keeps only in-frame clones here, not all; method: immunoSEQ multiplex PCR. V and J calls and clone size are copied from that table; D and trimming were computed from the DNA. The sample consists of 65,000 to 80,000 clones, about 90% of them appearing once. Sequenced sample: peripheral blood. This chain joins TRBV28 and TRBJ2-3, with D uncertain. The receptor's source is a man aged 45-65 years with active COVID-19. CDR3 DNA: TGTGCCAGCAGTTCTCGTAGTAGATCCTCTAGCACAGATACGCAGTATTTT. Translating gives CASSSRSRSSSTDTQYF.